This is a list of T cell receptor beta chains from one sample in a study of T and B cells in COVID-19 patients. TCRdb re-analysed the multiplex PCR reads in MiXCR, keeping a single row per CDR3 protein. The sample holds approximately 5,100 distinct CDR3 sequences, around 29% seen once. The sample was blood. Receptors originate from a human donor with active COVID-19. Both conserved end residues are part of each CDR3. A D gene is named only where the DNA matches it firmly.

j_gene	v_gene	d_gene	CDR3aa
TRBJ2-1	TRBV18	TRBD2	CVSRTSGGVIAEQFF
TRBJ1-2	TRBV6-5	.	CASRAGVVKGYTF
TRBJ1-5	TRBV6-5	.	CASGKGGGKNQPQHF
TRBJ2-7	TRBV6-2/TRBV6-3	TRBD2	CASLPYRLATYEQYF
TRBJ1-5	TRBV5-7	.	CASSLARNQPQHF
TRBJ2-1	TRBV12-3/TRBV12-4	.	CASSLGQNYNEQFF
TRBJ2-1	TRBV10-3	TRBD1	CAKSRGNEQFF
TRBJ1-6	TRBV6-4	TRBD1	CASSPGQGNSPLHF
TRBJ1-1	TRBV6-5	.	CASSYSTVNSEAFF
TRBJ1-2	TRBV7-6	.	CASSLAGQARGYTF
TRBJ1-2	TRBV12-3/TRBV12-4	.	CASSFEGYYGYTF
TRBJ2-3	TRBV27	TRBD2	CASSFQRGLTDTQYF
TRBJ2-5	TRBV15	TRBD2	CATSRTSGETQYF
TRBJ2-5	TRBV5-4	TRBD1	CASSIPTGDQETQYF
TRBJ1-2	TRBV6-5	TRBD1	CASSGQGAIYGYTF
TRBJ1-1	TRBV12-3/TRBV12-4	.	CASSLAPNTEAFF
TRBJ1-2	TRBV6-1	.	CASRPSGTIHGYTF
TRBJ2-3	TRBV12-3/TRBV12-4	.	CASSWAGPDTQYF
TRBJ1-5	TRBV4-3	.	CASSHHRLRDRAGFPNQPQHF
TRBJ1-2	TRBV20-1	.	CSASREGLWSGYTF
TRBJ2-2	TRBV4-3	.	CASSQDVRGGSNTGELFF
TRBJ2-1	TRBV27	.	CASSFGREYNEQFF
TRBJ2-1	TRBV27	TRBD2	CASSSTRTSGKSYNEQFF